Sequencing of this T cell receptor beta chain was carried out in a study of blood T cell repertoires in COVID-19. Study as a whole: Samples representing acute and convalescent COVID-19 were sourced from the United States, Italy and Spain.

V was trimmed by 1 base and J by 6 bases, leaving 12 bases between them. There are 14 residues in the CDR3. Germline assignment: CDR1 KGHSH and CDR2 LQKENI. Profiling relied on immunoSEQ multiplex PCR, and the TCRdb table lists in-frame clones only, not all of them. The table shows some 230,000 clones, with approximately 81% occurring only once. The chain is built from TRBV18 and TRBJ1-1; perhaps TRBD1 as D (6 bases). The sequence derives from a woman aged 55-69 years who had recovered from COVID-19. The material sequenced was peripheral blood. CDR3 nucleotides: TGTGCCAGCTCACCACTTCAGGGGAGACCTGAAGCTTTCTTT. The encoded protein is CASSPLQGRPEAFF.